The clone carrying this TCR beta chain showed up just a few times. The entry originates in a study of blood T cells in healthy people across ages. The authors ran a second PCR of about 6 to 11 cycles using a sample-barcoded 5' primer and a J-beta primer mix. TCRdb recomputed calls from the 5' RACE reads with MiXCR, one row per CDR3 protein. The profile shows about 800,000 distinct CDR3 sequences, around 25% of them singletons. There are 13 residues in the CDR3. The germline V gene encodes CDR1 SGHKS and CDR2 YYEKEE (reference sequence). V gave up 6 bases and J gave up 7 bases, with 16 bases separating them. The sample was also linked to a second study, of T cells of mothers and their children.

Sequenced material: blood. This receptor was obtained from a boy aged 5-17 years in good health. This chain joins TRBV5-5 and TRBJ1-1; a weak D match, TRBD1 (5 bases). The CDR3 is CASTFGTEGEAFF. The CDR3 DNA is TGTGCCAGCACCTTCGGGACTGAGGGTGAAGCTTTCTTT.